This T cell receptor beta chain was retrieved from a study of T cells in Graves' hyperthyroidism and ophthalmopathy. Study-wide context: Peripheral blood was secured at the point of initial diagnosis, before any treatment. Study findings and constraints: In blood, most of the thyroid clonotypes expanded above 0.001 were also present.

Lactation, pregnancy, other autoimmune disease or uncontrolled infection led to exclusion of patients. Each diagnosis drew on symptoms, thyroxine, TRAb, thyroid ultrasound and orbital computed tomography findings. Germline assignment: CDR1 SGHTA and CDR2 FQGNSA. CDR3 size: 13 residues. Deletions cut 2 bases from V and 3 bases from J, with 7 bases between. Amplification of TCR beta CDR3 regions used RNA as the template. A set of HTBI primers served as the primers for a first-round RT-PCR of the TCR CDR3. Via MiXCR, TCRdb re-called the multiplex PCR reads, giving one row per CDR3 protein. The sample contains some 800,000 distinct CDR3 sequences, approximately 40% of which appear only once. Remarks on this clonotype: Its antigen is still unknown. One base separates it from a far larger clone, so it is likely a read error.

The chain links TRBV7-2 to TRBJ1-1; D ambiguous. Specimen: blood. The sequence came from a man aged 18-30 years with Graves' hyperthyroidism. CDR3 region: CASSLSVDTEAFF. The CDR3, as DNA: TGTGCCAGCAGCTTATCGGTGGACACTGAAGCTTTCTTT. Variable domain in full (rest from reference TRBV7-2 and TRBJ1-1): GAGVSQSPSNKVTEKGKDVELRCDPISGHTALYWYRQSLGQGLEFLIYFQGNSAPDKSGLPSDRFSAERTGGSVSTLTIQRTQQEDSAVYLCASSLSVDTEAFFGQGTRLTVV.